This TCR beta chain appears in the sequencing data of a study of Siglec-9 on CD8 T cells in melanoma. Whole-study findings and limits: Siglec-9 reportedly marks and regulates an effector memory CD8+ T-cell subset apparently accumulating in melanoma tumors.

The data were produced by immunoSEQ multiplex PCR, yet TCRdb's version contains in-frame clones alone and is incomplete. Of 25,000 to 30,000 clones in the sample, approximately 80% were seen once. The V gene's germline CDR1 is SEHNR and CDR2 FQNEAQ (reference sequence). The CDR3 loop spans 17 amino acids. V lost 7 bases to trimming and J lost 0 bases; unmatched junction nucleotides: 9. This clone was picked up one time. Its antigen is unidentified. Material: Siglec-9- CD8+ T cells sorted from blood. The V call is TRBV7-9, the J call TRBJ1-4; TRBD1 matches at 9 bases. The clonotype comes from a human donor in good health. The CDR3 protein is CASNSGQGLATNEKLFF. CDR3 coding DNA: TGTGCCAGCAACTCGGGACAGGGCCTTGCAACTAATGAAAAACTGTTTTTT.